This paragraph covers one T cell receptor (beta chain) sequence. The target antigen is unknown. The data derive from a study of T cell responses to AZD1222 COVID-19 vaccine. General study findings and limits: Most donors were white British, females outnumbered males, and clonal diversity was possibly underestimated. Close to half of spike-specific TCRs reportedly recognize unmutated variant regions. Only a handful of AZD1222 recipients, several in all, had baseline seropositivity. Spike as a whole was targeted by vaccine-associated CD4 TCRs, dominant at 160-218 and 743-854.

Clones were sequenced by immunoSEQ multiplex PCR, and TCRdb holds only the in-frame ones, with some missing. The sample has 130,000 or so clones; 90% are singletons. V was clipped by 4 bases and J by 1 base; unmatched bases: 4. The germline CDR1 and CDR2 sequences are SGHRS and YFSETQ. CDR3 length: 14 amino acids. This chain uses TRBV5-1 with TRBJ1-1; 7 bases align to TRBD1. The sample consisted of peripheral blood, taken 28 days after the second dose of the MenACWY control vaccine. This receptor was obtained from an adult who received the MenACWY meningococcal vaccine as a control. The CDR3 coding sequence is TGCGCCAGCAGCGATCACAGGGGGAACACTGAAGCTTTCTTT. Amino acid sequence: CASSDHRGNTEAFF.